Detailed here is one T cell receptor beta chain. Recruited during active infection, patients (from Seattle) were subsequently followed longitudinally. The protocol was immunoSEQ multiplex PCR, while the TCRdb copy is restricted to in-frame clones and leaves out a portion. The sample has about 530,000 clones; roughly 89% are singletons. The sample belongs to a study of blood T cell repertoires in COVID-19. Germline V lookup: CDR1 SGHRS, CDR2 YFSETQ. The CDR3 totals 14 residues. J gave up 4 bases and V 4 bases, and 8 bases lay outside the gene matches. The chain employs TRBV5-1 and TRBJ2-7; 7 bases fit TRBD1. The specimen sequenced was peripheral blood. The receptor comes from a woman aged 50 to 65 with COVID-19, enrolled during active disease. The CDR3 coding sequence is TGCGCCAGCAGCCTGGGACAGCCTTTGTACGAGCAGTACTTC. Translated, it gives CASSLGQPLYEQYF.